The text below deals with one TCR beta chain. The sample belongs to a study of blood T cell repertoires in COVID-19. This CDR3 region has 13 residues. Germline-derived CDR1 and CDR2 are GTSNPN and SVGIG (reference sequence). V was clipped by 3 bases and J by 7 bases, with 13 bases between them. This table comes from immunoSEQ multiplex PCR, and its TCRdb copy is limited to in-frame clones, with some not included. The sample contains about 140,000 clones, 84% of which appear only once. This rearrangement joins TRBV30 to TRBJ1-3; D is perhaps TRBD1 (5 bases). This TCR was recovered from a young woman who had been exposed to COVID-19. The sample was PBMCs or T cells enriched from blood (not recorded which). The CDR3 DNA reads TGTGCCTGGAGCGGGGACTCAATTAACACCATATATTTT. Its protein is CAWSGDSINTIYF.